Following are 14 T cell receptor beta chains from one sample sequenced in a study of cytomegalovirus exposure and HLA in healthy donors. Primers: 60 Vbeta forward and 13 Jbeta reverse. This table comes from immunoSEQ multiplex PCR, and its TCRdb copy is limited to in-frame clones, with some not included. The table has 150,000 to 200,000 clones, 80% to 90% seen once. The sequencing input was PBMCs. The receptors were gathered from a woman between 18 and 29 years old in good health and CMV-seropositive.

The chain's CDR3 is CAWSSGQGGTEAFF. In DNA form, the CDR3 reads TGTGCCTGGAGTTCCGGACAGGGTGGGACTGAAGCTTTCTTT. The J gene is TRBJ1-1, the V gene TRBV30; 8 bases agree with TRBD1. Germline V gives CDR1 GTSNPN, CDR2 SVGIG (reference sequence). V gave up 2 bases and J gave up 5 bases; unmatched junction bases: 7. The CDR3 loop spans 14 amino acids.

The table lists this clone with a count of one. The V and J genes are TRBV28 and TRBJ1-4, with 8 positions matching TRBD1. This CDR3 contains 15 residues. Germline assignment: CDR1 MDHEN and CDR2 SYDVKM. V gave up 5 bases and J gave up 6 bases; unmatched junction bases: 8. In DNA form, the CDR3 reads TGTGCCAGCAGTCTAAACAGGGGGATTCATGAAAAACTGTTTTTT. Its protein product is CASSLNRGIHEKLFF. The full variable domain, in which reference TRBV28 and TRBJ1-4 provide the parts outside the CDR3, is DVKVTQSSRYLVKRTGEKVFLECVQDMDHENMFWYRQDPGLGLRLIYFSYDVKMKEKGDIPEGYSVSREKKERFSLILESASTNQTSMYLCASSLNRGIHEKLFFGSGTQLSVL.

The rearrangement joins TRBV5-1 to TRBJ1-1; D is unresolved. V shed 4 bases and J shed 0 bases, with 4 bases lying between them. The length of the CDR3 is 12 residues. Germline CDR1 is SGHRS and CDR2 is YFSETQ. As DNA, the CDR3 is TGCGCCAGCAGCGTAATGAACACTGAAGCTTTCTTT. Residues: CASSVMNTEAFF. The full variable domain, its missing parts supplied by reference TRBV5-1 and TRBJ1-1, is KAGVTQTPRYLIKTRGQQVTLSCSPISGHRSVSWYQQTPGQGLQFLFEYFSETQRNKGNFPGRFSGRQFSNSRSEMNVSTLELGDSALYLCASSVMNTEAFFGQGTRLTVV.

This clone was observed once. The germline gene is not matched at one end of the junction; a read error may be the cause. This sequence joins TRBV7-7 and TRBJ1-2; D possibly corresponds to TRBD1 (6 bases). The CDR3 length is 13 residues. In germline, CDR1 is SSHAT, CDR2 FNYEAQ (reference sequence). CDR3 bases: TGTGCTAGCAGCTTAGACCCCGGGGGGCTTAAGGCCTTC. It codes for CASSLDPGGLKAF.

The V and J genes are TRBV19 and TRBJ2-4; 10 bases fit TRBD2. The V gene end was trimmed by 4 bases and the J gene end by 7 bases; junction bases not matched to a gene: 4. Germline V gene sequence: CDR1 LNHDA, CDR2 SQIVND (reference sequence). The CDR3 totals 14 residues. This chain's CDR3 is CASSTPGLANIQYF. The CDR3 DNA is TGTGCCAGTAGTACCCCGGGACTAGCGAACATTCAGTACTTC.

This chain uses TRBV1 with TRBJ2-5; the listed D gene, TRBD1, was not tested against the DNA. TRBV1 is a documented pseudogene. This CDR3 spans 14 amino acids. CDR3 nucleotide sequence: TGCACCAGCAGCCAAAAGGGGCCAGGAGAGACCCAGTACTTC. Its translation is CTSSQKGPGETQYF.

This clone has only one observation. This chain links TRBV4-1 with TRBJ2-5; D gene ambiguous. V shed 0 bases and J shed 0 bases, with 8 bases lying between them. The CDR3 is 15 amino acids. Per germline, CDR1 MGHRA and CDR2 YSYEKL. CDR3 sequence: CASSQDPYYQETQYF. Here the CDR3 DNA reads TGCGCCAGCAGCCAAGATCCCTACTACCAAGAGACCCAGTACTTC.

This clone was picked up a small number of times. The rearrangement uses TRBV10-1 and TRBJ2-5; 13 bases line up with TRBD2. CDR3 length equals 17 residues. V dropped 6 bases and J dropped 5; count of bases not matched to a gene: 12. Germline lookup yields CDR1 WNHNN and CDR2 SYGVQD (reference sequence). The CDR3 loop is CASSAGTSGVDGETQYF. The CDR3 DNA reads TGCGCCAGCAGCGCAGGGACTAGCGGGGTCGATGGGGAGACCCAGTACTTC.

The chain is built from TRBV7-2 and TRBJ2-3, with 9 bases identical to TRBD2. V lost 5 bases and J lost 6; bases outside the gene matches: 9. Germline lookup yields CDR1 SGHTA and CDR2 FQGNSA. CDR3 length equals 15 residues. The CDR3 spells CASSRWTSAADTQYF. CDR3 DNA: TGTGCCAGCAGCAGGTGGACTAGCGCTGCTGATACGCAGTATTTT.

This chain connects TRBV9 to TRBJ2-7; a weak D match, TRBD2 (5 bases). CDR3 size: 16 residues. Looked up from germline, CDR1 is SGDLS and CDR2 is YYNGEE. V was cut by 0 bases and J by 3 bases, with 16 bases left in between. In DNA, the CDR3 is TGTGCCAGCAGCGTAGGAGGCGGAGGCCAACTCTACGAGCAGTACTTC. It specifies CASSVGGGGQLYEQYF.

This clone was observed a few times. The chain combines TRBV6-6 with TRBJ2-1; tentative D call: TRBD2 (6 bases). The CDR3 has 13 residues. From germline, CDR1 is MNHNY and CDR2 SVGAGI (reference sequence). V lost 7 bases and J 5 bases, leaving 12 bases between the germline ends. CDR3 protein: CASKGGANNEQFF. As DNA, the CDR3 is TGTGCCAGCAAGGGCGGGGCTAACAATGAGCAGTTCTTC.

About this clone: At one boundary the junction diverges from the germline segment, which might be a read error. The chain recombines TRBV6-5 with TRBJ1-1; 7 nucleotides match TRBD1. The CDR3 length is 13 residues. Germline V gives CDR1 MNHEY, CDR2 SVGAGI. The DNA for the CDR3 is TGTGCCAGCAGGAAACTACAGGGGACGGAAGGTTTCTTT. Its translation is CASRKLQGTEGFF.

This clone was detected once. This chain uses TRBV7-2 with TRBJ2-3; D possibly corresponds to TRBD1 (5 bases). V dropped 7 bases and J dropped 0 bases, with 11 bases sitting between them. The CDR3 loop spans 14 amino acids. Germline loops: CDR1 SGHTA, CDR2 FQGNSA. The CDR3 spells CASNRQTSTDTQYF. As DNA, the CDR3 is TGTGCCAGCAACAGACAGACTAGCACAGATACGCAGTATTTT.

This chain links TRBV11-2 with TRBJ2-7, with a tentative D call TRBD1 (6 bases). There are 15 residues in the CDR3. Germline V CDR1 and CDR2: SGHAT, FQNNGV. V was cut by 4 bases and J by 0 bases, with 13 bases left in between. CDR3 DNA: TGTGCCAGCAGCTCAGTACAGGGCAGCTCCTACGAGCAGTACTTC. This translates into CASSSVQGSSYEQYF.